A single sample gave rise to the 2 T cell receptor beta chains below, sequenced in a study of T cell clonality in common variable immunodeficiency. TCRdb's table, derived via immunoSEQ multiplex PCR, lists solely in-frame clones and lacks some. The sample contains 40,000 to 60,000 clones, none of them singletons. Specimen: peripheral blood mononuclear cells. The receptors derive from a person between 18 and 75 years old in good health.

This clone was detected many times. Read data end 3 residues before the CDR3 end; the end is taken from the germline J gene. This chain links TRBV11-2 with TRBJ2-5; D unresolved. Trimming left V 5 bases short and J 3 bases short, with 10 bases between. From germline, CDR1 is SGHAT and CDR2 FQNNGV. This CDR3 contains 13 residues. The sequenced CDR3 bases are TGTGCCAGCAGCGTAGTAATAGAAGAGACC. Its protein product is CASSVVIEET. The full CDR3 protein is CASSVVIEETQYF. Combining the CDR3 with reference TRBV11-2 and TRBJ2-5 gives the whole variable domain EAGVAQSPRYKIIEKRQSVAFWCNPISGHATLYWYQQILGQGPKLLIQFQNNGVVDDSQLPKDRFSAERLKGVDSTLKIQPAKLEDSAVYLCASSVVIEETQYFGPGTRLLVL.

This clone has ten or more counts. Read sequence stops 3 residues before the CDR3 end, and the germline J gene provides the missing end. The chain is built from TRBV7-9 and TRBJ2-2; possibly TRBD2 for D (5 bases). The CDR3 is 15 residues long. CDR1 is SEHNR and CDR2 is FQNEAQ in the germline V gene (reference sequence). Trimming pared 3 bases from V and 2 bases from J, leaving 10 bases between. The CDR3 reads CASSFRRTNTGELFF. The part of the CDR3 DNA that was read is TGTGCCAGCAGCTTCCGGCGGACTAACACCGGGGAG.